This TCR beta chain was captured in a study of T cell responses to AZD1222 COVID-19 vaccine. Clones were read by immunoSEQ multiplex PCR, and TCRdb kept only the in-frame ones, dropping some. The sample holds approximately 160,000 clones, under 95% seen once. Sequencing was performed on peripheral blood, taken on day 0 of AZD1222 vaccination. This TCR derives from an adult in good health.

CDR3 nucleotides: TGTGCCAGCGCGTCGCAGGGCGGACTCCTAGCCAAAAACATTCAGTACTTC. As protein: CASASQGGLLAKNIQYF. The J gene is TRBJ2-4, the V gene TRBV6-8; D is perhaps TRBD1 or TRBD2 (5 bases each). This CDR3 is built from 17 residues. Trimming shortened V by 8 bases and J by 0 bases, and 20 bases separated the two germline ends. Germline lookup yields CDR1 MNHGY and CDR2 SAAAGT.